The TCR beta chain under discussion was sequenced for a study of T-cell reconstitution after alpha-beta-depleted transplantation in children. This clonotype showed up many times. Germline CDR1 reads SGHTA; CDR2 reads FQGNSA. The CDR3 runs 15 residues. Deletions cut 6 bases from V and 0 bases from J, with 11 bases between. Unique molecular identifiers were used in preparing the TCRbeta library. Each CDR3 protein gets one entry after TCRdb re-called the PCR reads with MiXCR. This table has a few hundred thousand distinct CDR3 sequences, approximately 12% appearing once. The sequence came from a human donor who donated a stem cell graft to a child with Fanconi anemia. The gene calls are TRBV7-2 and TRBJ2-2; possible D gene TRBD2, 7 bases. The material was PBMCs, obtained from the stem cell graft. The CDR3 loop reads CASSLGGANTGELFF. CDR3 nucleotides: TGTGCCAGCAGTCTAGGGGGGGCGAACACCGGGGAGCTGTTTTTT.